The 8 T cell receptor beta chains below come from one sample, sequenced in a study of blood T cell repertoires in COVID-19. The assay was immunoSEQ multiplex PCR, and TCRdb's table has in-frame clones only and misses some. In the table there are a few hundred thousand clones, roughly 85% of which are singletons. Sequenced sample: peripheral blood. Receptor source: a woman older than 75 with acute or convalescent COVID-19.

The chain joins TRBV5-1 to TRBJ1-1, with D perhaps matching TRBD1 (6 bases). The germline V and J ends were trimmed by 0 bases and 5 bases, with 11 bases remaining between them. Germline V gene data show CDR1 as SGHRS and CDR2 as YFSETQ. This CDR3 comprises 14 residues. The chain's CDR3 is CASSLAGTHTEAFF. The CDR3, as DNA: TGCGCCAGCAGCTTGGCGGGGACACATACTGAAGCTTTCTTT.

This clone was picked up a small number of times. V is TRBV18 and J is TRBJ1-5; D is unresolved. The V end was cut by 3 bases, the J end by 0 bases, with 15 bases between. The CDR3 loop spans 17 amino acids. CDR1 and CDR2 (germline): KGHSH, LQKENI. The chain's CDR3 is CASSPAGGGYSNQPQHF. In nucleotides, the CDR3 is TGTGCCAGCTCACCGGCGGGAGGAGGTTATAGCAATCAGCCCCAGCATTTT.

The chain couples TRBV7-2 to TRBJ1-3; 8 nucleotides line up with TRBD1. Germline lookup yields CDR1 SGHTA and CDR2 FQGNSA. V dropped 5 bases and J dropped 4; count of bases not matched to a gene: 7. This CDR3 region has 15 residues. As DNA, the CDR3 is TGTGCCAGCAGCCCCACAGGGGGTCCGGGAAACACCATATATTTT. It specifies CASSPTGGPGNTIYF.

This clone showed up just a few times. The rearrangement uses TRBV7-8 and TRBJ1-1; 7 bases are a match to TRBD1. Germline loops: CDR1 SGHVS, CDR2 FQNEAQ. V shed 5 bases and J 6 bases; nucleotides not matched to a gene: 12. The CDR3 is 15 amino acids. The CDR3 sequence is CASSAKMNRGSEAFF. For the CDR3, the DNA is TGTGCCAGCAGCGCGAAAATGAACAGGGGCTCTGAAGCTTTCTTT.

The chain couples TRBV2 to TRBJ1-2; D gene uncertain. This CDR3 has 15 residues. The germline gives CDR1 SNHLY, CDR2 FYNNEI. Trimming shortened V by 4 bases and J by 3 bases, and 15 bases separated the two germline ends. CDR3 DNA sequence: TGTGCCAGCAGTGCCACGGCGGAGGCAGACTATGGCTACACCTTC. It yields the protein CASSATAEADYGYTF.

This clone has only one observation. The chain is built from TRBV3-1 (or the pseudogene TRBV3-2) and TRBJ1-5; D gene unclear. V lost 1 base to trimming and J lost 6 bases, with 10 bases between them. Germline V gene data show CDR1 as LGHDT and CDR2 as YNNKEL (reference sequence). This CDR3 is 14 amino acids long. The CDR3 DNA is TGTGCCAGCAGCCAAGTTGACGGAGGTCAGCCCCAGCATTTT. Translated, it gives CASSQVDGGQPQHF.

The J gene is TRBJ2-5, the V gene TRBV14; no clear D gene. The germline V gene has CDR1 SGHDN and CDR2 FVKESK. The CDR3 spans 13 residues. Trimming left V 0 bases short and J 2 bases short, with 4 bases between. Here the CDR3 reads CASSQDLQETQYF. CDR3 sequence (DNA): TGTGCCAGCAGCCAAGATCTGCAAGAGACCCAGTACTTC.

This chain uses TRBV5-1 with TRBJ2-3; 12 bases align to TRBD2. V was pared by 0 bases and J by 2 bases, with 4 bases of the junction left unmatched. CDR1 is SGHRS, CDR2 YFSETQ, per germline. CDR3 size: 17 residues. The CDR3 DNA follows: TGCGCCAGCAGCTTGGGACTAGCGGGGGCCAACACAGATACGCAGTATTTT. This sequence encodes CASSLGLAGANTDTQYF.